These T cell receptor beta chains were read from a single sample in a study of T cell repertoires in aging, cancer and after chemotherapy. TCRdb ran MiXCR on the multiplex PCR reads and lists one entry per CDR3 protein. Counted here are some 10,000 distinct CDR3 sequences, around 40% occurring once; the ten biggest clones make up roughly 4%. Material: blood. The receptors shown here come from a human donor in good health. Both conserved end residues are part of each CDR3.

V	J	CDR3
TRBV6-5	TRBJ1-2	CASSYEGAGNYGYTF
TRBV13	TRBJ2-7	CASTKRGGLSYEQYF
TRBV18	TRBJ1-6	CASSPTPAGYNSPLHF
TRBV6-5	TRBJ1-6	CASNLGQGGSPLHF
TRBV11-3	TRBJ2-1	CASSLVGSEQFF
TRBV13	TRBJ2-1	CASSRNAGGPINEQFF
TRBV12-3/TRBV12-4	TRBJ1-5	CASSFSRQPQHF
TRBV20-1	TRBJ2-5	CSARVLGDWETQYF
TRBV30	TRBJ1-1	CAWSVIGGTEAFF
TRBV19	TRBJ2-7	CASSPRASYEQYF
TRBV6-6	TRBJ1-4	CVSRPGGSREKLFF
TRBV15	TRBJ1-1	CATSRDPGPNTEAFF
TRBV13	TRBJ1-6	CASSSAGSNSPLHF
TRBV6-6	TRBJ2-3	CASSVQSPGLAGRADTQYF
TRBV7-9	TRBJ1-4	CASSRTGNNEKLFF
TRBV29-1	TRBJ1-2	CSVERILANYGYTF
TRBV27	TRBJ1-1	CASKGAVNTEAFF
TRBV12-3/TRBV12-4	TRBJ1-1	CASSFYGLMNTEAFF
TRBV12-3/TRBV12-4	TRBJ1-2	CASSPGTDHTF
TRBV5-6	TRBJ1-2	CASSLAGIRYGYTF
TRBV29-1	TRBJ2-5	CSVPWGETQYF
TRBV7-6	NA	CASTIPGGNEQFF
TRBV6-1	TRBJ2-7	CASSDANSGGGSTYEQYF
TRBV7-9	TRBJ2-2	CASSLAPSGGANTGELFF
TRBV5-1	TRBJ1-5	CASSFGQGQPQHF
TRBV13	TRBJ2-1	CASRSTGGGHNEQFF
TRBV13	NA	CVSSPTPAQGAQTQYF
TRBV11-3	TRBJ2-1	CASSLGQHNEQFF
TRBV6-2/TRBV6-3	TRBJ1-1	CASSWQLNTEAFF
TRBV5-1	TRBJ1-4	CASSLGANEKLFF
TRBV6-1	TRBJ2-3	CASSEVGTGITDTQYF
TRBV5-4	TRBJ1-4	CASSSQGLANEKLFF
TRBV27	TRBJ1-2	CASRKGFGYTF
TRBV30	TRBJ2-7	CAWSGWQDLAGAYYEQYF
TRBV27	TRBJ2-7	CASRDTTPPAYEQYF
TRBV6-5	TRBJ2-3	CASRTSGSTDTQYF
TRBV15	TRBJ1-5	CATSRGQDENQPQHF
TRBV4-1	TRBJ2-7	CASSSREGAGLYF
TRBV19	TRBJ1-6	CASSSGTGGSPLHF
TRBV11-1	TRBJ1-2	CASSLVGGDNYGYTF
TRBV2	TRBJ1-1	CASSEGGPDYTEAFF
TRBV10-3	TRBJ2-7	CAISATGLIYEQYF
TRBV11-1	TRBJ1-2	CASSLVANYGYTF
TRBV7-9	TRBJ2-3	CASSPSTSGSTDTQYF
TRBV7-6	TRBJ1-1	CASSPGQGPPDAEAFF
TRBV6-5	TRBJ2-7	CASSYLAGEYEQYF
TRBV30	TRBJ1-1	CAWSKTENTEAFF
TRBV6-1	TRBJ2-5	CASSEDRGGLQETQYF
TRBV11-3	TRBJ1-2	CASSLIGGYGYTF
TRBV5-5	TRBJ2-5	CASSLVVSPTETQYF
TRBV6-2/TRBV6-3	TRBJ1-1	CASTQGQVGTEAFF
TRBV29-1	TRBJ1-1	CSVIPNTEAFF
TRBV6-5	TRBJ2-3	CASSAAGGSTDTQYF
TRBV29-1	TRBJ2-3	CSALWAASTDTQYF
TRBV11-3	TRBJ2-7	CASSRGQLITYEQYF
TRBV10-3	TRBJ2-1	CAIRGLAGGNEQFF
TRBV27	TRBJ2-7	CASMPGTSTYEQYF
TRBV6-1	TRBJ2-1	CASKKGVAETYNEQFF